This TCR beta chain was obtained from a study of shared clonotypes between healthy human individuals. Assay: immunoSEQ multiplex PCR; the TCRdb copy retains only in-frame clones and omits some. The data show around 990,000 clones, 70% to 85% seen once. This CDR3 is 14 amino acids long. V gave up 4 bases and J gave up 0 bases, with 5 bases separating them. The germline V gene encodes CDR1 SGHRS and CDR2 YFSETQ. Of note for this clone: Other DNA sequences within the sample encode an identical CDR3.

The rearrangement joins TRBV5-1 to TRBJ2-6; D is unclear. Sequencing input: memory CD4+ T cells from PBMCs. Subset here: CD45RA-negative fraction. This sequence originates from a man between 18 and 35 years old in good health. Some clones in this sample may be carry-over from other donors' samples. CDR3 sequence: CASSPGSGANVLTF. As DNA, the CDR3 is TGCGCCAGCAGCCCAGGCTCTGGGGCCAACGTCCTGACTTTC.